The sequence of this T cell receptor (beta chain) was determined in a study of OX40 agonist ivuxolimab in advanced cancers. As for the study in general: Participants averaged approximately 60 years of age (range roughly 20 to 90) and were around 80% male.

The protocol was immunoSEQ multiplex PCR, while the TCRdb copy is restricted to in-frame clones and leaves out a portion. Here the sample spans 55,000 to 85,000 clones, 86% being singletons. Germline loops: CDR1 MNHEY, CDR2 SMNVEV (reference sequence). The CDR3 extends over 15 amino acids. The germline V and J ends were trimmed by 0 bases and 0 bases, with 3 bases remaining between them. J is TRBJ1-6 and V is TRBV27; the D is unclear. The TCR was taken from an adult with an advanced solid tumor such as melanoma, head and neck, liver or kidney cancer. The sequencing used CD4+ or CD8+ T cells sorted from blood, collected in a trial of the OX40 agonist ivuxolimab. The CDR3 DNA reads TGTGCCAGCAGTTTATCGAGCTCCTATAATTCACCCCTCCACTTT. Amino acids: CASSLSSSYNSPLHF.